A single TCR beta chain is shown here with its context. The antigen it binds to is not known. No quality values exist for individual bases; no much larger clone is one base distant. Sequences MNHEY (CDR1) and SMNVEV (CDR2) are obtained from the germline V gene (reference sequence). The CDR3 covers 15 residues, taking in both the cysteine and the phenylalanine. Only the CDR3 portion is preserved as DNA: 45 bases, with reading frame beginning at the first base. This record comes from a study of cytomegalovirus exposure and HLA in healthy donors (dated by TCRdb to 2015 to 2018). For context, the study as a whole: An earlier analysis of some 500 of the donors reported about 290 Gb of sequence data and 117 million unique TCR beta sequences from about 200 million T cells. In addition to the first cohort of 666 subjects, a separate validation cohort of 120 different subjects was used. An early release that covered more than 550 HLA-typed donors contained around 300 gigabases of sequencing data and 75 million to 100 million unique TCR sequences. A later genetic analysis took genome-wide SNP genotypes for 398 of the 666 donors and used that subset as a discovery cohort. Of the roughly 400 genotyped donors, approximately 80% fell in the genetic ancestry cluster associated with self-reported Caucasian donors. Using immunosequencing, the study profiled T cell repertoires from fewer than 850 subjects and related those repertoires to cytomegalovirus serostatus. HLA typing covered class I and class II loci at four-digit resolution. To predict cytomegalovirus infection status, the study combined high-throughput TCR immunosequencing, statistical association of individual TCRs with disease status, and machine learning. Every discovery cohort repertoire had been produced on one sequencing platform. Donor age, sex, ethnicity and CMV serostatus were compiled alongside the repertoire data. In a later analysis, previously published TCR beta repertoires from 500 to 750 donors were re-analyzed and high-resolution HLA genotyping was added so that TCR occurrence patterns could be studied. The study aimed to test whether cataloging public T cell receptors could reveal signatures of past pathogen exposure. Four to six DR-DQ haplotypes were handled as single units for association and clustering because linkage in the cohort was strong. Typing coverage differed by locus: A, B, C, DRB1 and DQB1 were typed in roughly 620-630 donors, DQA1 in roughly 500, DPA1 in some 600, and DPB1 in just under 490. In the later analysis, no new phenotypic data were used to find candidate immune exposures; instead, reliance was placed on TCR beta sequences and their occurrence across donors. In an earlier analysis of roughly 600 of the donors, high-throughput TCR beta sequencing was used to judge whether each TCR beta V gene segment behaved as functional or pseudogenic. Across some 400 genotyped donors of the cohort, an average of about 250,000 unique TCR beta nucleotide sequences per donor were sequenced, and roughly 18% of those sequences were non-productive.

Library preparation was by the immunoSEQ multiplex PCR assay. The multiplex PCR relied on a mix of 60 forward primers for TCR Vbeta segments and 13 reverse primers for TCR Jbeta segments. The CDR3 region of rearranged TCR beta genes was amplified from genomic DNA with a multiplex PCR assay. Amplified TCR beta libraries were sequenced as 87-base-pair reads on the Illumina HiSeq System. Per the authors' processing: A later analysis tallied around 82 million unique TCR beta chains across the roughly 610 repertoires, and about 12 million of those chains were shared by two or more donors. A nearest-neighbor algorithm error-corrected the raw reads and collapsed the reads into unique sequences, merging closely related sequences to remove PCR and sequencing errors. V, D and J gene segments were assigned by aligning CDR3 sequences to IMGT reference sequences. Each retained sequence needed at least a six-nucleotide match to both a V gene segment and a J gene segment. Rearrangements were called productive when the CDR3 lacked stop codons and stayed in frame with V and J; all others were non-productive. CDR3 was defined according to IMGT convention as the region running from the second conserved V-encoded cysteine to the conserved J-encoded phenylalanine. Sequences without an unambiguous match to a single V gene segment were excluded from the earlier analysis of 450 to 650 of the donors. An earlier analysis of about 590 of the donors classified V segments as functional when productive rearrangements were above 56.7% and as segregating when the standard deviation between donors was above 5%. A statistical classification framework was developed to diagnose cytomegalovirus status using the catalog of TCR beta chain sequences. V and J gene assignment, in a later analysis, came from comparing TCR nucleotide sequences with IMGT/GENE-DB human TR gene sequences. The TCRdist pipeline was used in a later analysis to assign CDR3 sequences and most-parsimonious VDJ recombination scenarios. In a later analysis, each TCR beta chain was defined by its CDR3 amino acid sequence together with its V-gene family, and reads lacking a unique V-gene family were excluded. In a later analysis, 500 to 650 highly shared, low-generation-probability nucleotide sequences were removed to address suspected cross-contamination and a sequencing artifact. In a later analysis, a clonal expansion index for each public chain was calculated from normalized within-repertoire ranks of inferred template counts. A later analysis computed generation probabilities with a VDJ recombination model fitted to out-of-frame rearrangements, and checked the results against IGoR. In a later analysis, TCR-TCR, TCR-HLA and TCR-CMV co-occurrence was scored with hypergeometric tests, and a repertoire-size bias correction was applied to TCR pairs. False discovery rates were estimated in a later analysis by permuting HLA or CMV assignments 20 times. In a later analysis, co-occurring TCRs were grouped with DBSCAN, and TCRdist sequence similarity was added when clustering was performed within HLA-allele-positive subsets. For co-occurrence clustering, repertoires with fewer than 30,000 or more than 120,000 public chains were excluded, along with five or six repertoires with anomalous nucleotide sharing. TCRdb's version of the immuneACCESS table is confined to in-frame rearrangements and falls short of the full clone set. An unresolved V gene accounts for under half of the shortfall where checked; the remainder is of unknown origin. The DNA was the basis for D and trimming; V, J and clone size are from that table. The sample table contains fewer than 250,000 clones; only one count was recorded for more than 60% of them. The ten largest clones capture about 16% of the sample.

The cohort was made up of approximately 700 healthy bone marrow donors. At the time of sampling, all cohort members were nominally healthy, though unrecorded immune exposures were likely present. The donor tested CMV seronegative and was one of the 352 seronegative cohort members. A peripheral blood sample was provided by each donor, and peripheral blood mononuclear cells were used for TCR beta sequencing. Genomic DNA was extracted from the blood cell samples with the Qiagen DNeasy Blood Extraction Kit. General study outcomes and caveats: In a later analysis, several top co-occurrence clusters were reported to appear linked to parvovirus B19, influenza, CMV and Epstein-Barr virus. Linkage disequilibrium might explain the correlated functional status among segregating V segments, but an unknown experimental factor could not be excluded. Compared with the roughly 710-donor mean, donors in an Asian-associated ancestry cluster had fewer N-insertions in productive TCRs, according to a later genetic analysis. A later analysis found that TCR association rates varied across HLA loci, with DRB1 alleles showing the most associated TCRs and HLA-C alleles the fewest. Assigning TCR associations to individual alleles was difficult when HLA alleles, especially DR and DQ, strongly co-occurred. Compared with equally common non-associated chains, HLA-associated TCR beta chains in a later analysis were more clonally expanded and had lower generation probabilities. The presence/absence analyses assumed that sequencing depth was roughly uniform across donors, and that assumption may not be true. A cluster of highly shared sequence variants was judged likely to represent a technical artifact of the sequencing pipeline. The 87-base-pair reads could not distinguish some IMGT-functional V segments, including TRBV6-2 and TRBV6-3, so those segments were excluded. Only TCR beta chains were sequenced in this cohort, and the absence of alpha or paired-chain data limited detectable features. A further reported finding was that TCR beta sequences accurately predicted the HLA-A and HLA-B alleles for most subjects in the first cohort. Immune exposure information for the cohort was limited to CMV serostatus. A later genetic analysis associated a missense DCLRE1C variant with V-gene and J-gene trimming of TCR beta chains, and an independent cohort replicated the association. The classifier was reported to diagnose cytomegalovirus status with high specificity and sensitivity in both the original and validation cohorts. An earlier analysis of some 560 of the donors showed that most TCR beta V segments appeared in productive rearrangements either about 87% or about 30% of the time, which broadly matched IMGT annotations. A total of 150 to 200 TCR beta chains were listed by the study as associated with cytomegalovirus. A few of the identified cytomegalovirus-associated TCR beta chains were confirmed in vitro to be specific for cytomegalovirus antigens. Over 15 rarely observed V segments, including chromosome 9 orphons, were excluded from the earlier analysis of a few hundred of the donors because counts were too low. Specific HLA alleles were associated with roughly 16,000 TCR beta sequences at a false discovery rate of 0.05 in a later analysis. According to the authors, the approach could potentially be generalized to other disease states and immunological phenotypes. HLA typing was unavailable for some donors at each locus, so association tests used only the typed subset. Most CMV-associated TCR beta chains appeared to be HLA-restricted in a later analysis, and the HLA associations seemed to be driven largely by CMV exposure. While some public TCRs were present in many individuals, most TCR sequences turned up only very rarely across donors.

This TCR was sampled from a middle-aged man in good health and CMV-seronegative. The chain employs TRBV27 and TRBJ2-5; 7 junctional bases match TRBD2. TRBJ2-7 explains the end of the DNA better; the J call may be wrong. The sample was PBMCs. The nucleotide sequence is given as TGTGCCAGCAGTTTAGGGGGGGGATTAGGCTACGAGCAGTACTTC. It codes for CASSLGGGLGYEQYF.